A selection of T cell receptor beta chains follows, all from one sample in a study of blood T cells in healthy people across ages. One entry per CDR3 protein, called by TCRdb with MiXCR from the 5' RACE reads. Here the sample spans 700,000 to 1,000,000 distinct CDR3 sequences, around 45% being singletons. The specimen was blood. These receptors were collected from a man between 60 and 70 years old in good health. The CDR3 runs from the conserved cysteine through the conserved F or W. A D gene is named only where the DNA matches it firmly. Size is stated for part of the rows, as once, few or many counts, or as a class when the clone is expanded.

clone size: few
D gene: -
V gene: TRBV7-2
J gene: TRBJ2-3
CDR3 protein: CASSLATSDTQYF
CDR3 DNA: TGTGCCAGCAGCTTAGCGACGTCAGATACGCAGTATTTT

clone size: -
D gene: -
V gene: TRBV7-9
J gene: TRBJ2-1
CDR3 protein: CASSVDSGLDEQFF
CDR3 DNA: TGTGCCAGCAGCGTAGATTCGGGGTTGGATGAGCAGTTCTTC

clone size: -
D gene: -
V gene: TRBV12-3/TRBV12-4
J gene: TRBJ2-1
CDR3 protein: CASSLAGGGSYNEQFF
CDR3 DNA: TGTGCCAGCAGTTTAGCCGGGGGTGGCTCCTACAATGAGCAGTTCTTC

clone size: -
D gene: TRBD2
V gene: TRBV9
J gene: TRBJ2-7
CDR3 protein: CASSTSPGGDNEQYF
CDR3 DNA: TGTGCCAGCAGCACTTCCCCCGGGGGGGACAATGAGCAGTACTTC

clone size: -
D gene: -
V gene: TRBV9
J gene: TRBJ1-6
CDR3 protein: CASSVGQMNSPLHF
CDR3 DNA: TGTGCCAGCAGCGTAGGACAGATGAATTCACCCCTCCACTTT

clone size: -
D gene: TRBD1
V gene: TRBV27
J gene: TRBJ1-2
CDR3 protein: CASSGSGRGPTGYTF
CDR3 DNA: TGTGCCAGCAGTGGTTCGGGCAGGGGGCCTACTGGCTACACCTTC

clone size: -
D gene: -
V gene: TRBV6-2/TRBV6-3
J gene: TRBJ2-7
CDR3 protein: CASKTLSYEQYF
CDR3 DNA: TGTGCCAGCAAGACACTCTCCTACGAGCAGTACTTC

clone size: few
D gene: TRBD1
V gene: TRBV18
J gene: TRBJ2-5
CDR3 protein: CASSLGTGRSQETQYF
CDR3 DNA: TGTGCCAGCTCGTTGGGGACAGGGAGGTCCCAAGAGACCCAGTACTTC

clone size: -
D gene: TRBD1
V gene: TRBV20-1
J gene: TRBJ1-5
CDR3 protein: CSAAQTGSSNQPQHF
CDR3 DNA: TGCAGTGCCGCGCAGACAGGGTCGAGCAATCAGCCCCAGCATTTT

clone size: -
D gene: -
V gene: TRBV6-2/TRBV6-3
J gene: TRBJ1-1
CDR3 protein: CASSQTRVGDTEAFF
CDR3 DNA: TGTGCCAGCAGCCAAACTAGGGTGGGTGATACTGAAGCTTTCTTT

clone size: -
D gene: -
V gene: TRBV7-9
J gene: TRBJ2-7
CDR3 protein: CASSLAGTVFDEQYF
CDR3 DNA: TGTGCCAGCAGCTTAGCTGGCACAGTTTTCGACGAGCAGTACTTC

clone size: -
D gene: -
V gene: TRBV25-1
J gene: TRBJ2-7
CDR3 protein: CASSSPGDYNEQYF
CDR3 DNA: TGTGCCAGCAGTTCACCGGGAGACTACAATGAGCAGTACTTC

clone size: few
D gene: -
V gene: TRBV15
J gene: TRBJ2-7
CDR3 protein: CATSNFGLLQISREQYF
CDR3 DNA: TGTGCCACCAGCAATTTTGGACTCCTCCAAATCTCTAGGGAGCAGTACTTC

clone size: -
D gene: -
V gene: TRBV5-5
J gene: TRBJ2-7
CDR3 protein: CASSFFGASEQYF
CDR3 DNA: TGTGCCAGCAGCTTTTTTGGGGCGAGCGAGCAGTACTTC

clone size: -
D gene: TRBD1
V gene: TRBV2
J gene: TRBJ1-6
CDR3 protein: CASSPIPGQGSPLHF
CDR3 DNA: TGTGCCAGCAGCCCCATCCCGGGACAGGGTTCACCCCTCCACTTT

clone size: few
D gene: TRBD1
V gene: TRBV4-1
J gene: TRBJ2-7
CDR3 protein: CASSQARRGSSYEQYF
CDR3 DNA: TGCGCCAGCAGCCAAGCTCGCAGGGGGAGCTCCTACGAGCAGTACTTC

clone size: -
D gene: -
V gene: TRBV4-1
J gene: TRBJ2-5
CDR3 protein: CASSEREVGETQYF
CDR3 DNA: TGCGCCAGCAGCGAACGAGAGGTCGGGGAGACCCAGTACTTC

clone size: many
D gene: -
V gene: TRBV5-1
J gene: TRBJ2-6
CDR3 protein: CASSLGQEAGANVLTF
CDR3 DNA: TGCGCCAGCAGCTTGGGACAGGAGGCTGGGGCCAACGTCCTGACTTTC

clone size: -
D gene: -
V gene: TRBV12-3/TRBV12-4
J gene: TRBJ1-2
CDR3 protein: CAVRDGGYTF
CDR3 DNA: TGTGCCGTAAGGGACGGTGGCTACACCTTC

clone size: once
D gene: -
V gene: TRBV28
J gene: TRBJ1-5
CDR3 protein: CASGGEGDNQPQHF
CDR3 DNA: TGTGCCAGCGGCGGGGAGGGAGACAATCAGCCCCAGCATTTT

clone size: -
D gene: -
V gene: TRBV9
J gene: TRBJ2-1
CDR3 protein: CASSVGGPLYNEQFF
CDR3 DNA: TGTGCCAGCAGCGTAGGAGGGCCGCTCTACAATGAGCAGTTCTTC

clone size: -
D gene: TRBD2
V gene: TRBV10-3
J gene: TRBJ2-3
CDR3 protein: CAISRLAGWGTDTQYF
CDR3 DNA: TGTGCCATCAGTCGACTAGCGGGGTGGGGAACAGATACGCAGTATTTT

clone size: -
D gene: TRBD2
V gene: TRBV10-2
J gene: TRBJ2-2
CDR3 protein: CASRTSGGDGGELFF
CDR3 DNA: TGCGCCAGCAGGACTAGCGGGGGGGATGGCGGGGAGCTGTTTTTT

clone size: few
D gene: -
V gene: TRBV6-2/TRBV6-3
J gene: TRBJ2-7
CDR3 protein: CASSYSLGAFLAEQYF
CDR3 DNA: TGTGCCAGCAGTTACTCGCTCGGGGCCTTTCTAGCGGAGCAGTACTTC

clone size: -
D gene: -
V gene: TRBV2
J gene: TRBJ2-4
CDR3 protein: CASSELRRQFQYF
CDR3 DNA: TGTGCCAGCAGTGAATTACGCCGGCAGTTTCAGTACTTC

clone size: -
D gene: TRBD2
V gene: TRBV9
J gene: TRBJ2-1
CDR3 protein: CASSPPTSGYNEQFF
CDR3 DNA: TGTGCCAGCAGCCCCCCGACTAGCGGCTACAATGAGCAGTTCTTC

clone size: -
D gene: -
V gene: TRBV4-3
J gene: TRBJ2-3
CDR3 protein: CASSQGLGGDTQYF
CDR3 DNA: TGCGCCAGCAGCCAAGGACTAGGGGGGGATACGCAGTATTTT

clone size: -
D gene: -
V gene: TRBV14
J gene: TRBJ2-4
CDR3 protein: CASSQVVGGKNIQYF
CDR3 DNA: TGTGCCAGCAGCCAAGTAGTGGGGGGCAAAAACATTCAGTACTTC

clone size: -
D gene: TRBD2
V gene: TRBV6-5
J gene: TRBJ2-3
CDR3 protein: CASSYSVAGTDTQYF
CDR3 DNA: TGTGCCAGCAGTTACTCGGTAGCGGGGACAGATACGCAGTATTTT

clone size: -
D gene: TRBD2
V gene: TRBV12-3/TRBV12-4
J gene: TRBJ2-3
CDR3 protein: CASRPPGGPDTQYF
CDR3 DNA: TGTGCCAGCAGACCCCCGGGAGGTCCAGATACGCAGTATTTT

clone size: few
D gene: TRBD1
V gene: TRBV4-1
J gene: TRBJ2-7
CDR3 protein: CASSLFTGTVSNEQYF
CDR3 DNA: TGCGCCAGCAGCCTCTTTACCGGGACAGTTAGTAACGAGCAGTACTTC

clone size: -
D gene: -
V gene: TRBV6-2/TRBV6-3
J gene: TRBJ2-1
CDR3 protein: CASSFLASGNEQFF
CDR3 DNA: TGTGCCAGCAGTTTCCTAGCGAGTGGGAATGAGCAGTTCTTC

clone size: -
D gene: -
V gene: TRBV7-2
J gene: TRBJ1-4
CDR3 protein: CATRTEATNEKLFF
CDR3 DNA: TGTGCCACCCGAACGGAAGCAACTAATGAAAAACTGTTTTTT

clone size: -
D gene: TRBD1
V gene: TRBV6-5
J gene: TRBJ2-7
CDR3 protein: CASSYDNRGHEQYF
CDR3 DNA: TGTGCCAGCAGTTACGACAACAGGGGGCACGAGCAGTACTTC

clone size: -
D gene: -
V gene: TRBV29-1
J gene: TRBJ1-1
CDR3 protein: CSVEYLTPEAFF
CDR3 DNA: TGCAGCGTTGAGTACCTAACCCCTGAAGCTTTCTTT

clone size: -
D gene: TRBD2
V gene: TRBV7-6
J gene: TRBJ2-1
CDR3 protein: CASSLAGGGAVGSYNEQFF
CDR3 DNA: TGTGCCAGCAGCTTAGCTGGCGGGGGGGCCGTCGGTTCCTACAATGAGCAGTTCTTC

clone size: once
D gene: -
V gene: TRBV20-1
J gene: TRBJ2-1
CDR3 protein: CSASGGGAFNEQFF
CDR3 DNA: TGCAGTGCTAGTGGGGGGGGGGCCTTCAATGAGCAGTTCTTC

clone size: -
D gene: TRBD2
V gene: TRBV18
J gene: TRBJ2-3
CDR3 protein: CASSREGSLTDTQYF
CDR3 DNA: TGTGCCAGCTCTCGGGAGGGGAGTCTCACAGATACGCAGTATTTT

clone size: -
D gene: TRBD1
V gene: TRBV5-1
J gene: TRBJ2-7
CDR3 protein: CASSPTGQGYEQYF
CDR3 DNA: TGCGCCAGCAGCCCCACGGGACAGGGCTACGAGCAGTACTTC

clone size: -
D gene: -
V gene: TRBV3-1
J gene: TRBJ1-5
CDR3 protein: CASSQDLTGQPQHF
CDR3 DNA: TGTGCCAGCAGCCAAGATCTAACAGGGCAGCCCCAGCATTTT

clone size: -
D gene: -
V gene: TRBV20-1
J gene: TRBJ2-5
CDR3 protein: CSASEGVETQYF
CDR3 DNA: TGCAGTGCTAGTGAGGGGGTCGAGACCCAGTACTTC

clone size: few
D gene: TRBD1
V gene: TRBV20-1
J gene: TRBJ2-1
CDR3 protein: CSAGPRGHGNEQFF
CDR3 DNA: TGCAGTGCTGGCCCCAGGGGGCACGGCAATGAGCAGTTCTTC

clone size: -
D gene: TRBD1
V gene: TRBV29-1
J gene: TRBJ2-7
CDR3 protein: CGVRDSSSYEQYF
CDR3 DNA: TGCGGCGTCCGGGACAGCTCCTCCTACGAGCAGTACTTC